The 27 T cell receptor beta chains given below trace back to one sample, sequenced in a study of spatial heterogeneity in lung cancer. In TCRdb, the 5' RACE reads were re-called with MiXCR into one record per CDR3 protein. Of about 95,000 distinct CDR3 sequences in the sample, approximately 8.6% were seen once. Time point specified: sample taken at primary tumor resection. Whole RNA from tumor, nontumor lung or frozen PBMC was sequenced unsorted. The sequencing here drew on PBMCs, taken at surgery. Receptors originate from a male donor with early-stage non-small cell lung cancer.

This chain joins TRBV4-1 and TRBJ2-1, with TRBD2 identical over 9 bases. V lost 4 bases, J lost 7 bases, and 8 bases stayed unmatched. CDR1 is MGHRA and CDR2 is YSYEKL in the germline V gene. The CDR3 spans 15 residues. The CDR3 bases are TGCGCCAGCAGCCGCGGGACTAGCTTTTCAAATGAGCAGTTCTTC. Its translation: CASSRGTSFSNEQFF.

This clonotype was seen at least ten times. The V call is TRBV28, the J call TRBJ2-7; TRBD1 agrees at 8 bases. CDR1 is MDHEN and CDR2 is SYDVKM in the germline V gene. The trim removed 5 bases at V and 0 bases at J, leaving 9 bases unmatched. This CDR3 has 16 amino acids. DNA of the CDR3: TGTGCCAGCAGTCTGAGGACAGGGACCAACTCCTACGAGCAGTACTTC. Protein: CASSLRTGTNSYEQYF.

CDR3 DNA: TGTGCCAGCAGAATCGACAGGGGGCAAGTCGGGGAGCTGTTTTTT. Protein sequence: CASRIDRGQVGELFF. The chain carries TRBV2 and TRBJ2-2; 10 positions match TRBD1. Germline loops: CDR1 SNHLY, CDR2 FYNNEI. J lost 7 bases, V lost 6 bases, and 8 bases had no gene match. This CDR3 is 15 amino acids long.

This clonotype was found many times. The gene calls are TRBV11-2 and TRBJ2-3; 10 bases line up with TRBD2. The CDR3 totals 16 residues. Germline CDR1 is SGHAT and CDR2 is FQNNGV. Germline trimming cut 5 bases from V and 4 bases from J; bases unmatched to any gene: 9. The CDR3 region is CASSQLSGRAADTQYF. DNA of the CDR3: TGTGCCAGCAGCCAACTCAGCGGGAGGGCCGCAGATACGCAGTATTTT.

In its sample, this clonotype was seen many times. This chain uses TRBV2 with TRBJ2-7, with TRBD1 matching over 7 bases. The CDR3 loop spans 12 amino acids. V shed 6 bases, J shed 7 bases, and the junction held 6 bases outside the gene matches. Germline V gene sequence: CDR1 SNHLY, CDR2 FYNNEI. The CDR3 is CASRGHRGEQYF. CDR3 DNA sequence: TGTGCCAGCAGGGGGCACAGGGGAGAGCAGTACTTC. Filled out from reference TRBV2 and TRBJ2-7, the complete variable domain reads EPEVTQTPSHQVTQMGQEVILRCVPISNHLYFYWYRQILGQKVEFLVSFYNNEISEKSEIFDDQFSVERPDGSNFTLKIRSTKLEDSAMYFCASRGHRGEQYFGPGTRLTVT.

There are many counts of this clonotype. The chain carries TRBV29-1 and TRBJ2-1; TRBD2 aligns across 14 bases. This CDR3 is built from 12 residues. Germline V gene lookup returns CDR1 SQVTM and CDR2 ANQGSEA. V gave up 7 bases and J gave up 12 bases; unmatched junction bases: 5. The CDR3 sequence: CSEGLAGGVQFF. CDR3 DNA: TGCAGCGAAGGACTAGCGGGAGGTGTGCAGTTCTTC.

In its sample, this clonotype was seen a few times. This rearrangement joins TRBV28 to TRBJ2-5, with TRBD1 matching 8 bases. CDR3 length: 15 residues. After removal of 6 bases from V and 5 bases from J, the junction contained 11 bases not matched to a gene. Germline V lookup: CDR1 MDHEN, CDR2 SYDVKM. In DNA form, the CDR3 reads TGTGCCAGCAGCAGGGAGACAGGGGCATGGGAGACCCAGTACTTC. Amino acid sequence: CASSRETGAWETQYF.

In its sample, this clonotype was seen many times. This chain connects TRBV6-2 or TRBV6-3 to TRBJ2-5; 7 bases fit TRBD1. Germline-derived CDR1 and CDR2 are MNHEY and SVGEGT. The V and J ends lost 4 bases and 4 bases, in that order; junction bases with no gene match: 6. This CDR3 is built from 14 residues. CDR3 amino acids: CASSSNRGRETQYF. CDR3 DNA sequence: TGTGCCAGCAGTTCGAACAGGGGAAGAGAGACCCAGTACTTC.

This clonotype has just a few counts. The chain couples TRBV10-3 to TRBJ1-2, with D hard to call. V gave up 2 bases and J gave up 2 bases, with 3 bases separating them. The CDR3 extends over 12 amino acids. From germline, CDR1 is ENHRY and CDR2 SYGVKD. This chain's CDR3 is CAISEGNYGYTF. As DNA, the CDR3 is TGTGCCATCAGTGAGGGGAACTATGGCTACACCTTC.

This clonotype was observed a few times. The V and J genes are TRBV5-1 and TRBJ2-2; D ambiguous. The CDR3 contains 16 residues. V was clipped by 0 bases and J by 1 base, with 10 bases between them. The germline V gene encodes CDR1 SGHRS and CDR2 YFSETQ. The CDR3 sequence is CASSLGVGENTGELFF. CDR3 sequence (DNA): TGCGCCAGCAGCTTGGGGGTCGGAGAGAACACCGGGGAGCTGTTTTTT. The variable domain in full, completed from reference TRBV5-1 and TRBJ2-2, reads KAGVTQTPRYLIKTRGQQVTLSCSPISGHRSVSWYQQTPGQGLQFLFEYFSETQRNKGNFPGRFSGRQFSNSRSEMNVSTLELGDSALYLCASSLGVGENTGELFFGEGSRLTVL.

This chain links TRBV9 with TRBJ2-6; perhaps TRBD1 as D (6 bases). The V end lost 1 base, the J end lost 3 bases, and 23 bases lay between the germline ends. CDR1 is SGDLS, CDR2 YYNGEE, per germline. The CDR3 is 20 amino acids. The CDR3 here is CASSVSPLVQGYSGANVLTF. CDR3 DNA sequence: TGTGCCAGCAGCGTAAGCCCCCTCGTCCAGGGGTATAGTGGGGCCAACGTCCTGACTTTC.

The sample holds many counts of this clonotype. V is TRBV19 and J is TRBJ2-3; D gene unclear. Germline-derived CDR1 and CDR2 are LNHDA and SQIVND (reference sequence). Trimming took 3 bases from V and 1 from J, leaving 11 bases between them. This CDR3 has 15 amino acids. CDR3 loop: CASSMWTGRTDTQYF. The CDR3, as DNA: TGTGCCAGTAGTATGTGGACGGGCCGCACAGATACGCAGTATTTT.

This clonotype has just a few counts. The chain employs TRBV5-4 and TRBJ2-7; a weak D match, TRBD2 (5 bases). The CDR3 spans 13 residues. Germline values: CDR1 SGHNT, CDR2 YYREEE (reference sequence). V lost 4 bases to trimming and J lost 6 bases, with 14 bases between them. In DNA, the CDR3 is TGTGCCAGCAGCACTGTCTCGGCGGGCGAGCAGTACTTC. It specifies CASSTVSAGEQYF.

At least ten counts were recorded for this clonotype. CDR3 in amino acids: CASSFGTAGYTF. The CDR3 DNA reads as TGTGCCAGCAGCTTTGGGACAGCTGGCTACACCTTC. The V call is TRBV12-3 or TRBV12-4, the J call TRBJ1-2; 7 bases are shared with TRBD1. V lost 6 bases and J lost 7; bases outside the gene matches: 5. The CDR3 is 12 amino acids.

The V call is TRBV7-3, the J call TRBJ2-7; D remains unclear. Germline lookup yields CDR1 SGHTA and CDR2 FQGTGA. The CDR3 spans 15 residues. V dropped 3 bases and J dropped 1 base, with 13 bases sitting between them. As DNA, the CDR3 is TGTGCCAGCAGCTTCCCCGTGGTCCTTTCCTACGAGCAGTACTTC. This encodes CASSFPVVLSYEQYF.

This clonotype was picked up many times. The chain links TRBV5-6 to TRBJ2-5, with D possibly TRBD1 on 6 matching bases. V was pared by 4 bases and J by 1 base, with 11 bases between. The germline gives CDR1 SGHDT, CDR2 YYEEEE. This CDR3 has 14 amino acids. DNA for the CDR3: TGTGCCAGCAGCCGGCTAGGGGGCCAAGAGACCCAGTACTTC. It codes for CASSRLGGQETQYF.

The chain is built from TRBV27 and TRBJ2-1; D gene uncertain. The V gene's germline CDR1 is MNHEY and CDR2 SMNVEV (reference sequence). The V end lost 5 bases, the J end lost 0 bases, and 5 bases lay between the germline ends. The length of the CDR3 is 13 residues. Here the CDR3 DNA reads TGTGCCAGCAGTCGTGGCTCCTACAATGAGCAGTTCTTC. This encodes CASSRGSYNEQFF.

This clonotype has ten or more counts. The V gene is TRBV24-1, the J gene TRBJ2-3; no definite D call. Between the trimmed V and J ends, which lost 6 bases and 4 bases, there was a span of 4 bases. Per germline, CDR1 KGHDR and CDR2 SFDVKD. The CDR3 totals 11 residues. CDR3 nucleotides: TGTGCCACCAGTAAAGCAGATACGCAGTATTTT. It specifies CATSKADTQYF.

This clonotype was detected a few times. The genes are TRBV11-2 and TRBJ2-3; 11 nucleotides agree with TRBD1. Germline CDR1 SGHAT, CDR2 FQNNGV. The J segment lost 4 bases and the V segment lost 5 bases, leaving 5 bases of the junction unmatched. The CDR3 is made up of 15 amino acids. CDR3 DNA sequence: TGTGCCAGCAGCACGCGGACAGGGGGCGCAGATACGCAGTATTTT. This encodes CASSTRTGGADTQYF.

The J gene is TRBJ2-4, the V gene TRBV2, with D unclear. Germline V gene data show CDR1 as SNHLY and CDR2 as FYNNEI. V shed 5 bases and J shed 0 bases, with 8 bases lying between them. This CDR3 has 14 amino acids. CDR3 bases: TGTGCCAGCAGTTTGGGGATAGCCAAAAACATTCAGTACTTC. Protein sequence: CASSLGIAKNIQYF.

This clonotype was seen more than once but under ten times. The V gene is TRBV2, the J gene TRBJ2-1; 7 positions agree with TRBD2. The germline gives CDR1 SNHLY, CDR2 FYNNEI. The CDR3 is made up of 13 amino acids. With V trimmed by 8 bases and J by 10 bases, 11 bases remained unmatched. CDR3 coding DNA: TGTGCCAGCCTCCCCGTGGCGGGAGTAGAGCAGTTCTTC. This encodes CASLPVAGVEQFF.

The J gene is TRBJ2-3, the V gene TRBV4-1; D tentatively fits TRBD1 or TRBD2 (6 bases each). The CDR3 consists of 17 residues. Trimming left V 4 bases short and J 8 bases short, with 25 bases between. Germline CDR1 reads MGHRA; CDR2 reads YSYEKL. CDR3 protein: CASSRNGEEGERGTQYF. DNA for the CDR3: TGCGCCAGCAGCCGCAACGGCGAGGAGGGGGAACGAGGTACGCAGTATTTT.

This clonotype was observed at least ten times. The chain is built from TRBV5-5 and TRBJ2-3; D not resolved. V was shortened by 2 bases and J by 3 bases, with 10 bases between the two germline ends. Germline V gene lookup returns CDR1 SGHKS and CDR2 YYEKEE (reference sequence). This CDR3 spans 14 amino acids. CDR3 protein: CASSLFQVTDTQYF. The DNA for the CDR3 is TGTGCCAGCAGCTTATTTCAGGTGACAGATACGCAGTATTTT.

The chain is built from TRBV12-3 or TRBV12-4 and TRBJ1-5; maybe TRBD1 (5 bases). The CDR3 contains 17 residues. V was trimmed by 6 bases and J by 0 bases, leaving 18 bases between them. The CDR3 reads CASSPDVRGDSNQPQHF. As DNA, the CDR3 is TGTGCCAGCAGCCCCGACGTCCGAGGGGATAGCAATCAGCCCCAGCATTTT.

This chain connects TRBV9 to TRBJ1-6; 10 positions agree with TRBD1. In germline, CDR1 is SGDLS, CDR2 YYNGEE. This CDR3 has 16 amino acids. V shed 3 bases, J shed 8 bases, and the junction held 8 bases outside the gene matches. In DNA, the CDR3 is TGTGCCAGCAGCGCCCAAATGACAGGGGGCGATTCACCCCTCCACTTT. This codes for CASSAQMTGGDSPLHF.

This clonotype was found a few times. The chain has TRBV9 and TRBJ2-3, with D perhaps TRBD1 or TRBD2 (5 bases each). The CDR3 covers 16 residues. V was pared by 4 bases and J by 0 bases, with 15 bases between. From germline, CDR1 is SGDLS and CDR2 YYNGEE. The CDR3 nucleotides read TGTGCCAGCAGCTTAGAGGGGATAGCAAGCACAGATACGCAGTATTTT. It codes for CASSLEGIASTDTQYF.

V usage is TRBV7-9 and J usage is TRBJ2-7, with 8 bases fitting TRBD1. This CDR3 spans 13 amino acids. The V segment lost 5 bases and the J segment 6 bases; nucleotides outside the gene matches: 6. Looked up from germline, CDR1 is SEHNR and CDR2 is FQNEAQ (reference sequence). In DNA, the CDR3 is TGTGCCAGCAGCCCCCGGACAGGGCTCGAGCAGTACTTC. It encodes CASSPRTGLEQYF.